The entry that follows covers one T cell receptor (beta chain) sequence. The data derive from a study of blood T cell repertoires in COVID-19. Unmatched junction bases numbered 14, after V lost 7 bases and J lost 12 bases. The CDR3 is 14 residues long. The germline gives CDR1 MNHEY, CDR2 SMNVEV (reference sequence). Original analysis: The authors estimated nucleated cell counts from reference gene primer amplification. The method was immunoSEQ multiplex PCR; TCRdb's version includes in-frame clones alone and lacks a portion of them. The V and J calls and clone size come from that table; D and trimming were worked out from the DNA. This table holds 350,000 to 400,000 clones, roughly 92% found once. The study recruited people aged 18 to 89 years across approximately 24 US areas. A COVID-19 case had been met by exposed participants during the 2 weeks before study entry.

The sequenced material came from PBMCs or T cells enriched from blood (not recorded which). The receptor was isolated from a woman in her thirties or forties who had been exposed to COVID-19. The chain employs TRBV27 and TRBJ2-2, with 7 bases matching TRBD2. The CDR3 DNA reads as TGTGCCAGCACCACCTCCGCGGGGGTAAGGAAGCTGTTTTTT. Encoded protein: CASTTSAGVRKLFF.